The rows below give T cell receptor beta chains drawn from one sample of a study of cytomegalovirus exposure and HLA in healthy donors. Profiling relied on immunoSEQ multiplex PCR, and the TCRdb table lists in-frame clones only, not all of them. The sample has 150,000 or so clones. The material sequenced was PBMCs. The receptors were sampled from a woman younger than 30 in good health and CMV-seronegative. CDR3s include the opening cysteine and the closing phenylalanine or tryptophan. The D gene is left open where the match is weak.

j_call v_call d_call cdr3_nt cdr3_aa
TRBJ1-1 TRBV30 - TGTGCCTGGAGTGTAAGAGGGAACACTGAAGCTTTCTTT CAWSVRGNTEAFF
TRBJ2-2 TRBV30 TRBD1 TGTGCCCGAAGGACAGGGGGCCTCACCGGGGAGCTGTTTTTT CARRTGGLTGELFF
TRBJ1-4 TRBV5-5 TRBD1 TGTGCCAGCAGCAGGTCCGGGACAGGGGGGACTCGGAATGAAAAACTGTTTTTT CASSRSGTGGTRNEKLFF
TRBJ2-2 TRBV2 TRBD2 TGTGCCAGCAGTGGCCAGCGGGAGGGAACCGGGGAGCTGTTTTTT CASSGQREGTGELFF
TRBJ2-1 TRBV7-6 - TGTGCCAGCAGCCTCGCGGGGGCATCCTACAATGAGCAGTTCTTC CASSLAGASYNEQFF
TRBJ2-1 TRBV19 - TGTGCCAGTAGTATGAGTGCCTCCGGGGGCAATGAGCAGTTCTTC CASSMSASGGNEQFF
TRBJ2-1 TRBV4-1 TRBD2 TGCGCCAGCAGCCAAGAAGCGGGAGGGCCGGGTGAGCAGTTCTTC CASSQEAGGPGEQFF
TRBJ1-4 TRBV5-1 - TGCGCCAGCAGCTTGGCGGGAGACAATGAAAAACTGTTTTTT CASSLAGDNEKLFF
TRBJ2-1 TRBV5-1 TRBD2 TGCGCCAGCAAGAGTTTGGGACTAGCGGACAATGAGCAGTTCTTC CASKSLGLADNEQFF
TRBJ2-5 TRBV7-7 TRBD1 TGTGCCAGCAGCTTCGACAGGGCTGAGACCCAGTACTTC CASSFDRAETQYF
TRBJ1-1 TRBV6-5 - TGTGCCAGCAGTTCTCGCGGGATGAACACTGAAGCTTTCTTT CASSSRGMNTEAFF
TRBJ2-4 TRBV9 TRBD1 TGTGCCAGCAGCGTAGTCGAGGGACAGGGGACAGACATTCAGTACTTC CASSVVEGQGTDIQYF
TRBJ1-1 TRBV11-2 - TGTGCCAGCAGCCCCATAGGAGGGAGTGGTGAAGCTTTCTTT CASSPIGGSGEAFF
TRBJ1-1 TRBV29-1 TRBD1 TGCAGCGGCCGAACAGGGGTGGTCACTGAAGCTTTCTTT CSGRTGVVTEAFF
TRBJ1-2 TRBV14 - TGTGCCAGCAGCCAAGAGGTGGGCAACTATGGCTACACCTTC CASSQEVGNYGYTF
TRBJ2-6 TRBV6-5 - TGTGCCAGCAGCCGTGAGCGGGGGGCCAACGTCCTGACTTTC CASSRERGANVLTF
TRBJ2-2 TRBV5-4 - TGTGCCAGCAGCCGAGGACTGAACACCGGGGAGCTGTTTTTT CASSRGLNTGELFF
TRBJ2-3 TRBV7-3 - TGTGCCAGCAGCTCCCTTGACAGTTATACGCAGTATTTT CASSSLDSYTQYF
TRBJ1-1 TRBV9 TRBD1 TGTGCCAGCAGCGTACGAGGGGGCCCTATGAACACTGAAGCTTTCTTT CASSVRGGPMNTEAFF
TRBJ2-5 TRBV13 - TGTGCCAGCAGCCGCCCCCGCGATCCCCACCAAGAGACCCAGTACTTC CASSRPRDPHQETQYF
TRBJ1-2 TRBV19 TRBD1 TGTGCCAGTAGAGTGCGACAGGGGACTAACTATGGCTACACCTTC CASRVRQGTNYGYTF
TRBJ1-2 TRBV5-1 TRBD1 TGCGCCAGCAGCTTGGCCGGGACAGGGTACGATGGCTACACCTTC CASSLAGTGYDGYTF
TRBJ2-4 TRBV30 TRBD2 TGTGTAATGAGCGGGACGCGGTTAGCCAAAAACATTCAGTACTTC CVMSGTRLAKNIQYF
TRBJ1-5 TRBV7-2 TRBD1 TGTGCCAGCAGGCAAACGGGACAGATAAATCAGCCCCAGCATTTT CASRQTGQINQPQHF
TRBJ1-1 TRBV9 - TGTGCCAGCAGCGTAGTGGTGGCTAACACTGAAGCTTTCTTT CASSVVVANTEAFF
TRBJ1-3 TRBV30 TRBD1 TGTGCCTTAGAGGACAGGGTGGGGGGAAACACCATATATTTT CALEDRVGGNTIYF
TRBJ2-5 TRBV9 - TGTGCCAGCAGCGATACCGGCGGGATTGTCGAGACCCAGTACTTC CASSDTGGIVETQYF
TRBJ1-1 TRBV7-8 - TGTGCCAGCAGCCCTAGGGTTGGGGGGGATACTGAAGCTTTCTTT CASSPRVGGDTEAFF